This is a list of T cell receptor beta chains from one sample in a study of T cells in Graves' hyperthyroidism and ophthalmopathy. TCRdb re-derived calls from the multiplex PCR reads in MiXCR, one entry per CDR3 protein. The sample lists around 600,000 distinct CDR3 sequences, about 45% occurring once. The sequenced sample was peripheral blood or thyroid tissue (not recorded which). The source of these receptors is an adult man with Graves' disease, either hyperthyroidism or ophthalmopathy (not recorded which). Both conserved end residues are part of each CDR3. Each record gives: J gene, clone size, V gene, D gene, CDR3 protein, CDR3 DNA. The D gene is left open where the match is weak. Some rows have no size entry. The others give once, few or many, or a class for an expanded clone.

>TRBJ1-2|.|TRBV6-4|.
CASSDGGREDYGYTF
TGTGCCAGCAGTGACGGGGGGCGCGAGGACTATGGCTACACCTTC
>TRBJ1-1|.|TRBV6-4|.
CASAMDENTEAFF
TGTGCCAGCGCAATGGACGAGAATACTGAAGCTTTCTTT
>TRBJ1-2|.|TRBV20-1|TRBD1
CSASPGQGAGGYTF
TGCAGTGCTAGTCCGGGACAGGGGGCTGGTGGCTACACCTTC
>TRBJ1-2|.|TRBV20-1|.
CSAIETRHNYGYTF
TGCAGTGCTATAGAGACAAGGCATAACTATGGCTACACCTTC
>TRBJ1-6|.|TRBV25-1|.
CASSESLGPDSPLHF
TGTGCCAGCAGTGAATCCTTGGGGCCGGATTCACCCCTCCACTTT
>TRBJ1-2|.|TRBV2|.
CASRLPGDYGYTF
TGTGCCAGCAGACTCCCAGGCGACTATGGCTACACCTTC
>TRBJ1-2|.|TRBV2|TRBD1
CASRDRGFGNTF
TGTGCCAGCAGGGACAGGGGTTTTGGAAACACCTTC
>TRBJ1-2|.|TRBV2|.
CASRDQTANYGYTF
TGTGCCAGCAGAGACCAGACAGCTAACTATGGCTACACCTTC
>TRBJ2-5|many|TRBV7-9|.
CASSLLQRETQYF
TGTGCCAGCAGCTTGCTCCAGCGAGAGACCCAGTACTTC
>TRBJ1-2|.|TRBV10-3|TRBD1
CAISENSGTGPYGYTF
TGTGCCATCAGTGAAAACAGTGGGACAGGGCCCTATGGCTACACCTTC